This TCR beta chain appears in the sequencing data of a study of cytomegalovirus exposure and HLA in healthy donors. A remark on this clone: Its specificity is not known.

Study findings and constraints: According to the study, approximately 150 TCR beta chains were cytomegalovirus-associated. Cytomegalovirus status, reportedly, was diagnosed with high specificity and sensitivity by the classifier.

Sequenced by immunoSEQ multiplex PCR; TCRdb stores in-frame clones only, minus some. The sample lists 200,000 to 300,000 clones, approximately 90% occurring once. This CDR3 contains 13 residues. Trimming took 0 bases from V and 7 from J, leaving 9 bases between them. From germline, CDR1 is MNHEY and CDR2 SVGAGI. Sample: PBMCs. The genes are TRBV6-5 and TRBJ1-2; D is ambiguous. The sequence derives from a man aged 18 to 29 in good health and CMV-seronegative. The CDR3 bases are TGTGCCAGCAGTTACTCCGCCTTGGCTGGCTACACCTTC. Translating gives CASSYSALAGYTF.